This T cell receptor (beta chain) comes out of a study of T cell changes during pregnancy in multiple sclerosis. Libraries were prepared by immunoSEQ multiplex PCR; TCRdb keeps only in-frame clonotypes and omits some of them. The sample includes tens of thousands of clones, 85% to 95% of them seen just once. The CDR3 sequence is 18 residues long. Germline V CDR1 and CDR2: LNHNV, YYDKDF (reference sequence). Trimming cost V 5 bases and J 0 bases; bases outside gene matches: 13. This material consisted of CD8+ T cells from peripheral blood mononuclear cells, taken in the second trimester of pregnancy. The chain links TRBV15 to TRBJ1-3; 7 nucleotides agree with TRBD1. The sequence was obtained from a female donor with multiple sclerosis, enrolled in a pregnancy study. The CDR3 protein is CATSGSDRRALSGNTIYF. The CDR3 nucleotides read TGTGCCACCAGCGGATCGGACAGGAGGGCCCTCTCTGGAAACACCATATATTTT.